Listed below are T cell receptor beta chains from one sample, sequenced in a study of T cells in localized non-small cell lung cancer. Profiling relied on immunoSEQ multiplex PCR, and the TCRdb table lists in-frame clones only, not all of them. The table records 48,000 or so clones, 77% of them present only once. Sequencing was performed on peripheral blood, taken before any cancer treatment. These receptors were taken from a man aged 40-75 years with stage I squamous cell lung carcinoma. Both conserved end residues are part of each CDR3.

j_gene,v_gene,CDR3aa
TRBJ1-2,TRBV7-9,CASSLDYGYTF
TRBJ2-3,TRBV30,CAWSSRGKTTDTQYF
TRBJ2-7,TRBV27,CASSQTRDSLEQYF
TRBJ2-5,TRBV5-1,CASSPGAAQETQYF
TRBJ1-2,TRBV4-3,CASSQDWAYGYTF
TRBJ1-5,TRBV30,CAWSVGGGQPQHF
TRBJ1-1,TRBV28,CASSSMVKVAFF
TRBJ1-3,TRBV4-1,CASSQGSLYGRVGDTIYF
TRBJ2-3,TRBV29-1,CSVPSPLAASTDTQYF
TRBJ2-3,TRBV5-5,CASSWGGSTDTQYF
TRBJ2-3,TRBV6-4,CASSDSSGGADTQYF
TRBJ1-5,TRBV2,CASSEAGPYSNQPQHF
TRBJ1-4,TRBV2,CASSTGATNEKLFF
TRBJ2-7,TRBV13,CASSLGGLANSYEQYF
TRBJ2-7,TRBV7-8,CASSLGPSWGREQYF
TRBJ1-2,TRBV4-1,CASSQDEQVPYGYTF
TRBJ2-1,TRBV6-1,CASGGHNEQFF
TRBJ1-2,TRBV30,CAWSVQAASNYGYTF
TRBJ2-4,TRBV11-2,CASRSIRGGPRNIQYF
TRBJ2-5,TRBV7-2,CASSPRQVETQYF
TRBJ1-2,TRBV4-2,CASSQVKGSGYTF
TRBJ1-1,TRBV18,CASSPGTEEAFF